Listed below are T cell receptor beta chains from one sample, sequenced in a study of shared clonotypes between healthy human individuals. Data came from immunoSEQ multiplex PCR; TCRdb stores just in-frame clones and leaves some out. Of 2,500,000 or so clones listed, about 90% were seen once; the top ten hold 0.3% to 0.4%. The sample was naive CD4+ T cells from PBMCs. The receptors derive from a man between 18 and 35 years old in good health. Some clones in this sample may be carry-over from other donors' samples. CDR3s include the opening cysteine and the closing phenylalanine or tryptophan.

>TRBV11-3|TRBJ2-2
CASSSVGGELFF
>TRBV7-8|TRBJ2-2
CASSLAATGELFF
>TRBV19|TRBJ1-1
CASSIRGERGGTEAFF
>TRBV30|TRBJ1-4
CAWTGSATNEKLFF
>TRBV10-3|TRBJ2-7
CAISEELASGRHEQYF
>TRBV20-1|TRBJ2-4
CSARETVVQYF
>TRBV15|TRBJ2-5
CATSRPSKETQYF
>TRBV19|TRBJ1-3
CASIPFGSGNTIYF
>TRBV7-9|TRBJ1-1
CASSLRTDEAFF
>TRBV25-1|TRBJ2-1
CASTTAGSYNEQFF
>TRBV7-3|TRBJ2-1
CASSLSVGGGTGRNEQFF
>TRBV11-3|TRBJ2-1
CASSYLAATGSEQFF
>TRBV21-1|TRBJ1-1
CASSKRAGRDTEAFF
>TRBV7-9|TRBJ2-7
CASSRSGTHYEQYF
>TRBV29-1|TRBJ1-1
CSADVFTNTEAFF
>TRBV29-1|TRBJ1-1
CSSIRGTEAFF
>TRBV7-2|TRBJ1-1
CASSLGLMNTEAFF
>TRBV9|TRBJ2-2
CASSEGLAGKMGELFF
>TRBV10-2|TRBJ2-1
CASRLDHYNEQFF
>TRBV28|TRBJ1-4
CASSLRQGHEKLFF
>TRBV28|TRBJ2-3
CASTLGGRSTDTQYF
>TRBV13|TRBJ1-2
CASSPRGGPGGYTF
>TRBV2|TRBJ1-1
CASEQGADTEAFF
>TRBV2|TRBJ1-1
CASSENRRNTEAFF
>TRBV5-1|TRBJ2-1
CASSPIPTGDNEQFF
>TRBV25-1|TRBJ1-1
CASTGRKDRNTEAFF
>TRBV28|TRBJ1-6
CAAASGTPSTPLHF
>TRBV18|TRBJ2-7
CASSQDEFPLSYEQYF
>TRBV7-2|TRBJ2-7
CASSLRLAGSYEQYF
>TRBV5-1|TRBJ1-1
CASSLTWVSNTEAFF
>TRBV7-8|TRBJ2-7
CASSWDRGRIYEQYF
>TRBV28|TRBJ2-3
CASSLWGLVGTDTQYF
>TRBV7-9|TRBJ2-5
CASRPSAGLSETQYF
>TRBV5-1|TRBJ1-4
CASSLESVGRNEKLFF
>TRBV2|TRBJ1-2
CASSETGQAVKGYTF
>TRBV11-2|TRBJ2-1
CASRSSGRALNEQFF
>TRBV11-2|TRBJ2-7
CASSLRGQGWSYEQYF
>TRBV4-2|TRBJ2-5
CASSQRGRGETQYF
>TRBV29-1|TRBJ2-1
CSVRTSGRNEQFF
>TRBV5-1|TRBJ1-4
CASSLVAGGNEKLFF
>TRBV18|TRBJ2-2
CASSPYSGLNTGELFF
>TRBV19|TRBJ1-5
CASSIDGTGGGGWQPQHF
>TRBV7-2|TRBJ2-2
CASSSFSGELFF
>TRBV28|TRBJ2-3
CASSSGMSTDTQYF
>TRBV6-4|TRBJ2-3
CASSELAGATDTQYF
>TRBV6-1|TRBJ2-7
CASSVADEQYF
>TRBV9|TRBJ2-4
CASSLTMDRASIQYF
>TRBV6-5|TRBJ2-3
CASSQRTGTDTQYF